These 5 T cell receptor beta chains share one sample of origin, sequenced in a study of T cell responses to AZD1222 COVID-19 vaccine. TCRdb's table, derived via immunoSEQ multiplex PCR, lists solely in-frame clones and lacks some. The sample contains 130,000 to 150,000 clones, approximately 89% of which appear only once. The sample consisted of peripheral blood, taken on day 0 of AZD1222 vaccination. Every receptor here comes from an adult in good health.

This sequence joins TRBV13 and TRBJ1-1, with D possibly being TRBD1 (5 bases). The V end was cut by 5 bases, the J end by 6 bases, with 13 bases between. Germline V gene lookup returns CDR1 PRHDT and CDR2 FYEKMQ (reference sequence). This CDR3 is built from 13 residues. The CDR3 DNA follows: TGTGCCAGCAGCAGACCGACAGTGGCTGAAGCTTTCTTT. It yields the protein CASSRPTVAEAFF.

The chain joins TRBV6-2 or TRBV6-3 to TRBJ1-2; TRBD1 might be the D (5 bases). Between the trimmed V and J ends, which lost 0 bases and 8 bases, there was a span of 13 bases. This CDR3 spans 14 amino acids. Germline V gives CDR1 MNHEY, CDR2 SVGEGT. In DNA form, the CDR3 reads TGTGCCAGCAGTTACTCGGGGCAGGGCCCAGGCTACACCTTC. Protein product: CASSYSGQGPGYTF.

The V gene is TRBV11-2, the J gene TRBJ2-1; tentatively, D is TRBD2 (5 bases). The CDR3 consists of 13 residues. Germline V gene sequence: CDR1 SGHAT, CDR2 FQNNGV. Trimming pared 3 bases from V and 5 bases from J, leaving 8 bases between. CDR3 DNA: TGTGCCAGCAGCTTTCGGCGGGACAATGAGCAGTTCTTC. It translates to CASSFRRDNEQFF.

The gene calls are TRBV24-1 and TRBJ1-4; TRBD1 matches at 7 bases. There are 15 residues in the CDR3. Germline assignment: CDR1 KGHDR and CDR2 SFDVKD. The V segment lost 3 bases and the J segment 3 bases; nucleotides outside the gene matches: 3. The CDR3 here is CATSDRGQSNEKLFF. As DNA, the CDR3 is TGTGCCACCAGTGATCGGGGACAGTCTAATGAAAAACTGTTTTTT.

The chain links TRBV24-1 to TRBJ2-1; possible D gene TRBD1, 6 bases. V was shortened by 4 bases and J by 5 bases, with 17 bases between the two germline ends. This CDR3 is 16 amino acids long. Germline V lookup: CDR1 KGHDR, CDR2 SFDVKD. For the CDR3, the DNA is TGTGCCACCAGTGACCCGCGGACAGATAAGAACAATGAGCAGTTCTTC. As protein: CATSDPRTDKNNEQFF.